The source of this T cell receptor (beta chain) is a study of T cells in localized non-small cell lung cancer. Generated by immunoSEQ multiplex PCR, the TCRdb table keeps only in-frame clones and is missing some. The sample has fewer than 25,000 clones, approximately 90% seen once. Details on this clone: Its target is not known.

Notes on the study in general: Adjacent uninvolved lung had the highest clonality, suggesting focused antigen responses. Longer overall survival associated with higher blood T cell density; shorter survival with higher adjacent-lung clonality.

V was pared by 2 bases and J by 2 bases, with 11 bases between. Germline V CDR1 and CDR2: MNHEY, SVGAGI. The CDR3 covers 15 residues. The sequence was obtained from a woman aged 35 to 70 with stage I lung adenocarcinoma. The source material was peripheral blood, sampled before any cancer treatment. The V gene is TRBV6-5, the J gene TRBJ2-3, with a tentative D call TRBD1 (5 bases). Written as DNA, the CDR3 is TGTGCCAGCAGTTACCGGGCAGGGCCCACAGATACGCAGTATTTT. Its protein is CASSYRAGPTDTQYF.